This T cell receptor beta chain originates from a study of metastatic and nonmetastatic thyroid tumors. This clone was seen only a few times. The CDR3 has 14 residues. The germline V gene has CDR1 MNHNY and CDR2 SVGAGI (reference sequence). The ends were cut back, 0 bases at V and 2 bases at J, with 8 bases in the middle. TCRdb re-clonotyped the PCR reads through MiXCR. The data show 9,900 or so clones, around 33% seen once. Until they underwent thyroid surgery, no patient had received any treatment. The V gene is TRBV6-6, the J gene TRBJ2-7; D gene unclear. The sequenced material came from tumor tissue. The sequence was obtained from a female donor with papillary thyroid cancer or a benign thyroid nodule (not recorded which). Some clones in this sample may be carry-over from other donors' samples. CDR3 amino acids: CASSYSKIPYEQYF. CDR3 nucleotide sequence: TGTGCCAGCAGTTACTCGAAGATCCCCTACGAGCAGTACTTC.